This TCR beta chain appears in the sequencing data of a study of Graves' ophthalmopathy and Graves' hyperthyroidism. Study-level results: The model reached around 66% sensitivity and roughly 76% specificity for predicting ophthalmopathy progression.

Amplified TCR beta CDR3 regions were obtained using RNA transcripts as template. First-round RT-PCR relied on HTBI primers, and a second-round multiplex PCR came next. TCRdb reanalysed the multiplex PCR reads using MiXCR and keeps one entry per CDR3 protein. Here the sample spans over a million distinct CDR3 sequences, about two fifths being singletons. With respect to this clonotype: The antigen remains unidentified.

Exclusion criteria comprised other autoimmune diseases, uncontrolled infections, pregnancy or lactation in patients. The sequence was collected from an adult man with Graves' hyperthyroidism. The sequencing input was peripheral blood or thyroid tissue (not recorded which).

CDR3: CASSDSGQGPEAFF. The CDR3 DNA is TGCGCCAGCAGTGACTCCGGGCAGGGACCTGAAGCTTTCTTT. This chain connects TRBV10-2 to TRBJ1-1; possible D gene TRBD1, 5 bases. V lost 3 bases and J 6 bases, leaving 14 bases between the germline ends. The CDR3 runs to 14 residues. Germline values: CDR1 WSHSY, CDR2 SAAADI.